The 8 T cell receptor beta chains below all came from one sample that was sequenced in a study of regulatory T cells in long-lasting Graves disease. Relying on iRepertoire HTBI primers and Arm-PCR of CDR3 regions, the team built TCR beta libraries. TCRdb used MiXCR to reprocess the multiplex PCR reads, holding one entry per CDR3 protein. The sample yields hundreds of thousands of distinct CDR3 sequences, about a fifth seen once. Documented time point: persistent/refractory GD, antithyroid drugs over 5 years with positive TRAb. Generation of the TCR library employed RNA extracted from PBMCs. The material was peripheral blood mononuclear cells (PBMCs), obtained when the disease was refractory, from a patient treated with antithyroid drugs. These receptors originate from a female donor with Graves disease.

This clonotype has only a few counts. V is TRBV29-1 and J is TRBJ1-2, with TRBD1 matching 9 bases. Germline-derived CDR1 and CDR2 are SQVTM and ANQGSEA. V shed 0 bases, J shed 2 bases, and the junction held 4 bases outside the gene matches. The CDR3 consists of 15 residues. The DNA of the CDR3 is TGCAGCGTTGAAGAGGGACAGGGCGTCAACTATGGCTACACCTTC. Amino acid sequence: CSVEEGQGVNYGYTF. The variable domain in full, with the rest retrieved from reference TRBV29-1 and TRBJ1-2, is SAVISQKPSRDICQRGTSLTIQCQVDSQVTMMFWYRQQPGQSLTLIATANQGSEATYESGFVIDKFPISRPNLTFSTLTVSNMSPEDSSIYLCSVEEGQGVNYGYTFGSGTRLTVV.

There are many counts of this clonotype. The chain carries TRBV28 and TRBJ1-1; TRBD1 matches 7 bases. J gave up 3 bases and V 5 bases, and 6 bases lay outside the gene matches. The CDR3 sequence is 14 residues long. Germline loops: CDR1 MDHEN, CDR2 SYDVKM. The CDR3 reads CASSLDRVDTEAFF. CDR3 in DNA: TGTGCCAGCAGTCTCGACAGGGTTGACACTGAAGCTTTCTTT.

This clonotype was observed at least ten times. The CDR3 coding sequence is TGTGCCAGCAGTTTGAGGGGCGAAGCTTTCTTT. It is translated as CASSLRGEAFF. The chain couples TRBV12-3 or TRBV12-4 to TRBJ1-1, with D maybe TRBD1 (5 bases). The CDR3 extends over 11 amino acids. Trimming took 3 bases from V and 8 from J, leaving 7 bases between them.

Remarks on this clonotype: A read error may produce the germline difference seen at one junction end. CDR3 protein: CATSDFSPDRGPSTEELFF. The CDR3 DNA reads as TGTGCCACCAGTGATTTTTCCCCGGACAGGGGGCCATCCACCGAGGAGCTGTTTTTT. The chain has TRBV24-1 and TRBJ2-2; TRBD1 agrees at 11 bases. CDR1 KGHDR and CDR2 SFDVKD come from the germline V gene. The CDR3 sequence is 19 residues long.

This clonotype occurred many times. CDR3 sequence: CASSFAGSGNTIYF. The CDR3 nucleotides are TGTGCCAGCAGTTTTGCAGGGAGTGGAAACACCATATATTTT. The J gene is TRBJ1-3, the V gene TRBV28, with a possible D match to TRBD1 (5 bases). Germline V gene lookup returns CDR1 MDHEN and CDR2 SYDVKM. This CDR3 region has 14 residues. V was shortened by 3 bases and J by 3 bases, with 9 bases between the two germline ends.

The CDR3 DNA reads as TGTGCCAGCAGTGATAACGTGGGGGTGAATCAGCCCCAGCATTTT. Residues: CASSDNVGVNQPQHF. This chain links TRBV6-1 with TRBJ1-5; D may be TRBD1 (5 bases). Germline V gene data show CDR1 as MNHNS and CDR2 as SASEGT. Trimming removed 3 bases from V and 4 bases from J, with 13 bases in between. This CDR3 has 15 residues.

The chain links TRBV5-6 to TRBJ2-7, with D perhaps given as TRBD1 or TRBD2 (5 bases each). Germline loops: CDR1 SGHDT, CDR2 YYEEEE. The CDR3 contains 14 residues. V gave up 3 bases and J gave up 4 bases, with 14 bases separating them. This chain's CDR3 is CASSSGRTRYEQYF. The DNA of the CDR3 is TGTGCCAGCAGCTCGGGACGGACAAGGTACGAGCAGTACTTC.

This clonotype has only a few counts. The V and J genes are TRBV6-1 and TRBJ2-4, with 13 bases aligning to TRBD2. V dropped 5 bases and J dropped 2; count of bases not matched to a gene: 18. This CDR3 region has 21 residues. Germline V gives CDR1 MNHNS, CDR2 SASEGT. The CDR3, as DNA: TGTGCCAGCAGTCCTGAAACGGGACTAGCGGGATGGCGTCGTTCCAAAAACATTCAGTACTTC. It translates to CASSPETGLAGWRRSKNIQYF.